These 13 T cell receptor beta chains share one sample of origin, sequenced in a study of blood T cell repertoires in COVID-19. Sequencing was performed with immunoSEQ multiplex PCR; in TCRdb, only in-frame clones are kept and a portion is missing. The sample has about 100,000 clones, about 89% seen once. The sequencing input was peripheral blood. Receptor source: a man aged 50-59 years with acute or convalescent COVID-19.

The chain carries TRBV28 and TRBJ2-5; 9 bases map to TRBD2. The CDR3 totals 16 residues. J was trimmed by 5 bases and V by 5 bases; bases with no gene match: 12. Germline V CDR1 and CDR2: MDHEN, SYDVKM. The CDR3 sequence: CASSTLGREGPETQYF. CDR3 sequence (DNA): TGTGCCAGCAGTACCCTCGGGCGGGAGGGCCCCGAGACCCAGTACTTC.

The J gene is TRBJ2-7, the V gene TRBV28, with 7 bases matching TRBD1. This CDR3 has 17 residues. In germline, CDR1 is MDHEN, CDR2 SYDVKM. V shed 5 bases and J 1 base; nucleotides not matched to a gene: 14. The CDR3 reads CASSTRGGLRVSYEQYF. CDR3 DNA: TGTGCCAGCAGTACTCGAGGGGGCCTCAGGGTATCCTACGAGCAGTACTTC.

CDR3 DNA sequence: TGCGCCAGCAGCTTAAGCGGGAGAGCAGATACGCAGTATTTT. Amino acid sequence: CASSLSGRADTQYF. The V call is TRBV5-1, the J call TRBJ2-3; 8 bases fit TRBD2. The CDR3 contains 14 residues. Germline CDR1 and CDR2: SGHRS and YFSETQ. After removal of 2 bases from V and 4 bases from J, the junction contained 3 bases not matched to a gene.

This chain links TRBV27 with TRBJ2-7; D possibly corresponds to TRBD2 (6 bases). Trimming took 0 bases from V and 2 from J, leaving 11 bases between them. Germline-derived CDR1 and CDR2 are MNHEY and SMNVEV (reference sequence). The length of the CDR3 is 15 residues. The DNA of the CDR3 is TGTGCCAGCAGTTTATCCCCGGGACTCCCCTACGAGCAGTACTTC. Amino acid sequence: CASSLSPGLPYEQYF.

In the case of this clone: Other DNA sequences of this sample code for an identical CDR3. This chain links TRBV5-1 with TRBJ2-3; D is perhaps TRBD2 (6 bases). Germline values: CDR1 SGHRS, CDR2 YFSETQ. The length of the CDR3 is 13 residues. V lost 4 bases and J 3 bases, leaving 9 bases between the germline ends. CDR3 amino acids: CASSPGGTDTQYF. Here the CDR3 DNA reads TGCGCCAGCAGCCCCGGGGGAACAGATACGCAGTATTTT.

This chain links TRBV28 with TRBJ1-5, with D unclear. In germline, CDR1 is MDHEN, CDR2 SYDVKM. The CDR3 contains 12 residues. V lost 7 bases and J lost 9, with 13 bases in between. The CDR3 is CASNFPLGPQHF. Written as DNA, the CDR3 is TGTGCCAGCAACTTCCCCCTTGGGCCCCAGCATTTT.

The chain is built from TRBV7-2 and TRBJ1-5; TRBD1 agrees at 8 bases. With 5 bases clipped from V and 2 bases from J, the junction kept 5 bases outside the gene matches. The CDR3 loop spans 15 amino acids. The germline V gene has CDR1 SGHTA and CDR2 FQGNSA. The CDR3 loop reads CASSVYRGGNQPQHF. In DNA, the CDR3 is TGTGCCAGCAGCGTGTACAGGGGGGGCAATCAGCCCCAGCATTTT.

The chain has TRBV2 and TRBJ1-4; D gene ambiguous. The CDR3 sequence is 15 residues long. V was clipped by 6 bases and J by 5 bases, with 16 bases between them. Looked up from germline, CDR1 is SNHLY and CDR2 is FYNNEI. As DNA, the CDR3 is TGTGCCAGCAGCCCGAACAGTCTTAAAAATGAAAAACTGTTTTTT. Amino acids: CASSPNSLKNEKLFF.

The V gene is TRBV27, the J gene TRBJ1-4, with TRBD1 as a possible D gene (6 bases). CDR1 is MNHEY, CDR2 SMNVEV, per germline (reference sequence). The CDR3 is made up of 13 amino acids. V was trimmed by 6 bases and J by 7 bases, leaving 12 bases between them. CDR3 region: CASRQGGSEKLFF. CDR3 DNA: TGTGCCAGCAGACAGGGTGGGAGTGAAAAACTGTTTTTT.

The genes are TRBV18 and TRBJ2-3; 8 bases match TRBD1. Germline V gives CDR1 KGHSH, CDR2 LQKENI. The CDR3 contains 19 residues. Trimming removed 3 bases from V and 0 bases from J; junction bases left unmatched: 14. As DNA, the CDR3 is TGTGCCAGCTCACCCGAAGGGACAGGAAAAAGCAGTAGCACAGATACGCAGTATTTT. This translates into CASSPEGTGKSSSTDTQYF. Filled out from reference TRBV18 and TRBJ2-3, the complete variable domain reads NAGVMQNPRHLVRRRGQEARLRCSPMKGHSHVYWYRQLPEEGLKFMVYLQKENIIDESGMPKERFSAEFPKEGPSILRIQQVVRGDSAAYFCASSPEGTGKSSSTDTQYFGPGTRLTVL.

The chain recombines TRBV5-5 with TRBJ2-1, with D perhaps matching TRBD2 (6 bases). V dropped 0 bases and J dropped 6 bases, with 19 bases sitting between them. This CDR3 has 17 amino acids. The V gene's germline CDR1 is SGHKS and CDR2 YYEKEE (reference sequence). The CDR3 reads CASSLALVSGTANEQFF. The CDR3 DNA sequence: TGTGCCAGCAGCTTGGCCCTTGTTAGCGGAACCGCCAATGAGCAGTTCTTC.

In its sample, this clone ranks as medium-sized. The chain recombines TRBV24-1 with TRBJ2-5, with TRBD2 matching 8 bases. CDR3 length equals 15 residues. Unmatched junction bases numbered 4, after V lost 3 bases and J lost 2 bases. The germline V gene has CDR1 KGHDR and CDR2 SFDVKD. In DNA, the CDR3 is TGTGCCACCAGTGATGGAGCGGGAGCACAAGAGACCCAGTACTTC. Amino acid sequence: CATSDGAGAQETQYF.

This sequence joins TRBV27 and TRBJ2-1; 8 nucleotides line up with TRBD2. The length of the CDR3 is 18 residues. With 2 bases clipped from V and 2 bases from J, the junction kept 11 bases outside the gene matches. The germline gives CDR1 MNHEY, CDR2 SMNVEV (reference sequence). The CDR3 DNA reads TGTGCCAGCAGTTTAGGGAAACTGGCGGGAGGTACCTACAATGAGCAGTTCTTC. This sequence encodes CASSLGKLAGGTYNEQFF.